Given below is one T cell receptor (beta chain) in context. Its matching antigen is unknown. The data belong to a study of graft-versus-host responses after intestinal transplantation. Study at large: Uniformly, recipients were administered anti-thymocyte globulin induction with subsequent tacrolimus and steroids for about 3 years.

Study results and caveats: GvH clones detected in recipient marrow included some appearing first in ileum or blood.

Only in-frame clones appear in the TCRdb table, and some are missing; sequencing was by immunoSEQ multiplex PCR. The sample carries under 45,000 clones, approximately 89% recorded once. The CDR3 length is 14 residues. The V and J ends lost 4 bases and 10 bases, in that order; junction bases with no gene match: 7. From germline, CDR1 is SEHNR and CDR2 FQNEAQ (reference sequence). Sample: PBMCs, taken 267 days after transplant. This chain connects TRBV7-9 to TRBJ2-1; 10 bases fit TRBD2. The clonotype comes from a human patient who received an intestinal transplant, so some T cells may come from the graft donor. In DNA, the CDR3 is TGTGCCAGCAGCTCCGGGACTAGCGCTCAAGAGCAGTTCTTC. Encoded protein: CASSSGTSAQEQFF.